A single sample is the source of the 23 T cell receptor beta chains below, sequenced in a study of cytomegalovirus exposure and HLA in healthy donors. Vbeta (60) and Jbeta (13) primers were used in the PCR. The method was immunoSEQ multiplex PCR; TCRdb's version includes in-frame clones alone and lacks a portion of them. In the table there are 170,000 or so clones, 78% of which are singletons. The sequencing sample was made of PBMCs. Every receptor here comes from a woman in her forties or fifties in good health and CMV-seropositive.

The chain links TRBV10-2 to TRBJ1-2, with TRBD1 matching over 10 bases. This CDR3 has 15 residues. The germline gives CDR1 WSHSY, CDR2 SAAADI. The ends lost 6 bases at V and 6 bases at J; junction bases unmatched: 10. CDR3 protein: CASRVWTGGDHGYTF. For the CDR3, the DNA is TGCGCCAGCAGGGTCTGGACAGGGGGTGATCATGGCTACACCTTC.

The rearrangement uses TRBV6-1 and TRBJ1-1; D gene unclear. CDR3 length: 13 residues. V dropped 4 bases and J dropped 3 bases, with 9 bases sitting between them. Germline-derived CDR1 and CDR2 are MNHNS and SASEGT. The CDR3 loop is CASSGRADTEAFF. CDR3 DNA sequence: TGTGCCAGCAGTGGGAGGGCGGACACTGAAGCTTTCTTT.

This rearrangement joins TRBV27 to TRBJ2-5; D gene unclear. The CDR3 runs 15 residues. Germline V CDR1 and CDR2: MNHEY, SMNVEV (reference sequence). Trimming took off 0 bases at V and 0 bases at J, with 8 bases between the two ends. The DNA of the CDR3 is TGTGCCAGCAGTTTATCATGGCTCGACCAAGAGACCCAGTACTTC. Amino acid sequence: CASSLSWLDQETQYF.

V usage is TRBV9 and J usage is TRBJ1-4; 10 nucleotides match TRBD1. The CDR3 length is 14 residues. Trimming cost V 4 bases and J 7 bases; bases outside gene matches: 4. The V gene's germline CDR1 is SGDLS and CDR2 YYNGEE. CDR3 nucleotide sequence: TGTGCCAGCAGCCAAAGGGACAGGGGTGAAAAACTGTTTTTT. This codes for CASSQRDRGEKLFF.

The gene calls are TRBV9 and TRBJ2-7; D may be TRBD1 (6 bases). This CDR3 is 15 amino acids long. Germline CDR1 is SGDLS and CDR2 is YYNGEE. V shed 1 base and J shed 3 bases, with 14 bases lying between them. The CDR3: CASSVRATGSYEQYF. CDR3 nucleotides: TGTGCCAGCAGCGTACGGGCGACAGGCAGCTACGAGCAGTACTTC.

The chain has TRBV29-1 and TRBJ1-1; maybe TRBD1 (5 bases). CDR1 SQVTM and CDR2 ANQGSEA come from the germline V gene. V dropped 4 bases and J dropped 6 bases, with 18 bases sitting between them. This CDR3 region has 14 residues. The CDR3, as DNA: TGCAGCGTTGGGCCGACAGATATAGCTCCTGAAGCTTTCTTT. It codes for CSVGPTDIAPEAFF.

J is TRBJ2-7 and V is TRBV15, with TRBD2 matching over 7 bases. This CDR3 region has 16 residues. Germline V CDR1 and CDR2: LNHNV, YYDKDF (reference sequence). Losses at the gene ends were 8 bases for V and 6 bases for J; bases not matched to a gene: 19. The CDR3 DNA sequence: TGTGCCACCGTCCAGAGGGCGGGAGCCCCGGCGGCCGAGCAGTACTTC. Protein product: CATVQRAGAPAAEQYF.

Turning to this clone: Other DNA sequences in the same sample also yield this CDR3. This chain joins TRBV7-2 and TRBJ2-3; 7 nucleotides match TRBD1. The V gene end was trimmed by 5 bases and the J gene end by 6 bases; junction bases not matched to a gene: 2. The CDR3 consists of 12 residues. Germline-derived CDR1 and CDR2 are SGHTA and FQGNSA. The CDR3 DNA sequence: TGTGCCAGCAGCCCACAGGGGGATACGCAGTATTTT. It is translated as CASSPQGDTQYF.

The chain is built from TRBV5-6 and TRBJ1-3; possibly TRBD1 for D (6 bases). Germline loops: CDR1 SGHDT, CDR2 YYEEEE. This CDR3 contains 13 residues. V lost 1 base, J lost 5 bases, and 7 bases lay in between. This CDR3 reads CASSLTGRNTIYF. The CDR3 coding sequence is TGTGCCAGCAGCTTGACAGGGAGAAACACCATATATTTT.

The rearrangement links TRBV10-3 to TRBJ1-2; possibly TRBD1 for D (6 bases). This CDR3 has 16 residues. Germline-derived CDR1 and CDR2 are ENHRY and SYGVKD. Trimming took 1 base from V and 2 from J, leaving 14 bases between them. Written as DNA, the CDR3 is TGTGCCATCAGTGAGTACGCGACAGGATTCAACTATGGCTACACCTTC. Residues: CAISEYATGFNYGYTF.

The V gene is TRBV7-2, the J gene TRBJ1-1; 7 bases line up with TRBD1. Losses at the gene ends were 6 bases for V and 1 base for J; bases not matched to a gene: 14. From germline, CDR1 is SGHTA and CDR2 FQGNSA. CDR3 length equals 17 residues. CDR3 sequence reads: CASSYSGGQNSNTEAFF. As DNA, the CDR3 is TGTGCCAGCAGTTACAGTGGGGGACAGAATTCGAACACTGAAGCTTTCTTT.

This chain links TRBV9 with TRBJ2-2; perhaps TRBD2 as D (5 bases). CDR1 SGDLS and CDR2 YYNGEE come from the germline V gene. The CDR3 covers 15 residues. V shed 0 bases and J shed 5 bases, with 11 bases lying between them. CDR3 loop: CASSVASPGTGELFF. CDR3 coding DNA: TGTGCCAGCAGCGTAGCTAGCCCCGGTACCGGGGAGCTGTTTTTT.

This clone was recorded only once. The chain carries TRBV19 and TRBJ1-6, with D possibly TRBD1 on 5 matching bases. CDR3 length: 15 amino acids. The germline V and J ends were trimmed by 1 base and 5 bases, with 9 bases remaining between them. CDR1 LNHDA and CDR2 SQIVND come from the germline V gene (reference sequence). Here the CDR3 reads CASSIGHRNNSPLHF. DNA of the CDR3: TGTGCCAGTAGTATAGGGCACAGGAATAATTCACCCCTCCACTTT.

V usage is TRBV28 and J usage is TRBJ1-1; D ambiguous. Germline V gene lookup returns CDR1 MDHEN and CDR2 SYDVKM. The CDR3 runs 12 residues. Trimming took 1 base from V and 11 from J, leaving 11 bases between them. CDR3 sequence: CASSLSSSRAFF. The CDR3 DNA reads TGTGCCAGCAGTTTATCCAGCTCGCGGGCTTTCTTT.

This clone has more than one count but fewer than ten. This chain uses TRBV7-2 with TRBJ2-1; tentatively, D is TRBD1 (6 bases). The CDR3 has 14 amino acids. Trimming took off 1 base at V and 10 bases at J, with 14 bases between the two ends. Germline V gene lookup returns CDR1 SGHTA and CDR2 FQGNSA. The DNA of the CDR3 is TGTGCCAGCAGCTTAGAGGCCGGCAGGGGCGAGCAGTTCTTC. Translated: CASSLEAGRGEQFF.

The chain combines TRBV15 with TRBJ1-2, with 9 positions matching TRBD1. The CDR3 spans 14 residues. Germline trimming cut 5 bases from V and 2 bases from J; bases unmatched to any gene: 3. Germline V gene sequence: CDR1 LNHNV, CDR2 YYDKDF (reference sequence). The CDR3 DNA follows: TGTGCCACCAGCGGGGACAGGGCCAACTATGGCTACACCTTC. Translating gives CATSGDRANYGYTF.

This chain joins TRBV9 and TRBJ2-3, with 10 bases identical to TRBD2. Germline V CDR1 and CDR2: SGDLS, YYNGEE. The ends lost 5 bases at V and 6 bases at J; junction bases unmatched: 9. This CDR3 is built from 15 residues. CDR3 region: CASSLAGVDRDTQYF. CDR3 in DNA: TGTGCCAGCAGTCTAGCGGGGGTCGATCGGGATACGCAGTATTTT.

This rearrangement joins TRBV18 to TRBJ1-2, with TRBD1 matching over 9 bases. The V and J ends lost 4 bases and 2 bases, in that order; junction bases with no gene match: 5. Germline V gene sequence: CDR1 KGHSH, CDR2 LQKENI. This CDR3 has 15 residues. The CDR3 loop is CASSLAGQGNYGYTF. CDR3 in DNA: TGTGCCAGCTCACTCGCGGGACAGGGCAACTATGGCTACACCTTC.

This chain uses TRBV27 with TRBJ1-1, with D possibly matching TRBD1 (6 bases). Trimming pared 4 bases from V and 4 bases from J, leaving 10 bases between. Germline V gene data show CDR1 as MNHEY and CDR2 as SMNVEV (reference sequence). The CDR3 is 13 amino acids. The CDR3 protein is CASSSQGRTEAFF. As DNA, the CDR3 is TGTGCCAGCAGTTCCCAGGGGCGCACTGAAGCTTTCTTT.

This chain uses TRBV29-1 with TRBJ2-3; the match to TRBD1 covers 7 bases. From germline, CDR1 is SQVTM and CDR2 ANQGSEA. With V trimmed by 7 bases and J by 0 bases, 7 bases remained unmatched. The length of the CDR3 is 14 residues. The chain's CDR3 is CSARGTASTDTQYF. The CDR3 nucleotides read TGCAGCGCCAGGGGGACAGCGAGCACAGATACGCAGTATTTT.

The chain links TRBV30 to TRBJ2-2; 8 bases line up with TRBD1. The junction had 11 bases not matched to a gene; V was cut back by 4 bases and J by 7 bases. The CDR3 has 15 residues. CDR1 is GTSNPN and CDR2 is SVGIG in the germline V gene (reference sequence). The CDR3 reads CAWKGDRYFRGELFF. The CDR3 bases are TGTGCCTGGAAAGGGGACAGGTATTTCCGCGGGGAGCTGTTTTTT.

V usage is TRBV10-1 and J usage is TRBJ2-7; 7 bases line up with TRBD1. The CDR3 length is 16 residues. V trimming: 0 bases; J trimming: 3 bases; junction bases outside the gene matches: 8. From germline, CDR1 is WNHNN and CDR2 SYGVQD (reference sequence). The CDR3 nucleotides are TGCGCCAGCAGTGAGTCGGTCGCAAGGGACAGCTACGAGCAGTACTTC. Translation: CASSESVARDSYEQYF.

This clone has more than one count but fewer than ten. The chain recombines TRBV6-1 with TRBJ1-5; D uncertain. The CDR3 length is 15 residues. Germline V gives CDR1 MNHNS, CDR2 SASEGT. Trimming took 2 bases from V and 6 from J, leaving 14 bases between them. The CDR3 region has the DNA TGTGCCAGCAGTGAAATGAGGGAGGGTAGTCAGCCCCAGCATTTT. This sequence encodes CASSEMREGSQPQHF.